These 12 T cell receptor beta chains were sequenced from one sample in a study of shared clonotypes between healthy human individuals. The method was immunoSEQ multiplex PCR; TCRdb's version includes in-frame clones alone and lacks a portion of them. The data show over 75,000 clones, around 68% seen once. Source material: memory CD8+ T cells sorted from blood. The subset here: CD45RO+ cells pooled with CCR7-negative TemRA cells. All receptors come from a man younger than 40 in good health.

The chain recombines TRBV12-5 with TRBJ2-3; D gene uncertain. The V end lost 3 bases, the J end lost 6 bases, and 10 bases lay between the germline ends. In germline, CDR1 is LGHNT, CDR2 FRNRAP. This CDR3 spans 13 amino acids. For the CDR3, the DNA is TGTGCTAGTGGTTTTGCCCCCCCGGATACGCAGTATTTT. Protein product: CASGFAPPDTQYF.

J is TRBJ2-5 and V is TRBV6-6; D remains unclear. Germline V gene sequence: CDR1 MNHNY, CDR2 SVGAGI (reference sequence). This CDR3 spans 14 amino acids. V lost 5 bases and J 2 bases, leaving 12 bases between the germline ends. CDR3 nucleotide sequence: TGTGCCAGCAGTGCCCTGTCTTCTCAAGAGACCCAGTACTTC. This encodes CASSALSSQETQYF.

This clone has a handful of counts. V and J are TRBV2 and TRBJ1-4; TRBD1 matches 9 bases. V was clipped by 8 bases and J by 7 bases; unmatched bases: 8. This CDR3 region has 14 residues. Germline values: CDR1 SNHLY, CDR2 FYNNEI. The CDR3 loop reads CASVRQGVFEKLFF. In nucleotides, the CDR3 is TGTGCCAGCGTCCGACAGGGGGTTTTTGAAAAACTGTTTTTT. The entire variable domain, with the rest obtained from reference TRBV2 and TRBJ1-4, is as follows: EPEVTQTPSHQVTQMGQEVILRCVPISNHLYFYWYRQILGQKVEFLVSFYNNEISEKSEIFDDQFSVERPDGSNFTLKIRSTKLEDSAMYFCASVRQGVFEKLFFGSGTQLSVL.

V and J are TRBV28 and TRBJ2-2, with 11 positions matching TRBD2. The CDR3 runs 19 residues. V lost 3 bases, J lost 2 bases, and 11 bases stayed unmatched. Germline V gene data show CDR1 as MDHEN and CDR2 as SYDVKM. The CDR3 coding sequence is TGTGCCAGCAGTTTGGGGCCGACTAGCGGGATATCAAACACCGGGGAGCTGTTTTTT. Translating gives CASSLGPTSGISNTGELFF.

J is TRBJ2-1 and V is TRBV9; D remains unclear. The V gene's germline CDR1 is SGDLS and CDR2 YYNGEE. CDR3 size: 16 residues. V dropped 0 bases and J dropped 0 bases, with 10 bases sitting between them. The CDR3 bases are TGTGCCAGCAGCGTAGAATTGTTAAGCTCCTACAATGAGCAGTTCTTC. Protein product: CASSVELLSSYNEQFF.

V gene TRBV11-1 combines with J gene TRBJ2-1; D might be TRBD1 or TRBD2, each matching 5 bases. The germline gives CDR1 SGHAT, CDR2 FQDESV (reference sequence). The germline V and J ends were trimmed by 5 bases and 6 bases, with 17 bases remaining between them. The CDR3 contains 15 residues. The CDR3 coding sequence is TGTGCCAGCAGCCCGATTTGGGAGCAGGGCAATGAGCAGTTCTTC. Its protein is CASSPIWEQGNEQFF.

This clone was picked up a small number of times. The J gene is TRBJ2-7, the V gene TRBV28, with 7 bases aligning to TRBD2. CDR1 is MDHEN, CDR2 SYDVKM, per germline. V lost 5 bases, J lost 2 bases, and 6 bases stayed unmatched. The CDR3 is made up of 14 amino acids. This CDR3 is CASSPPGLPYEQYF. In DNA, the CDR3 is TGTGCCAGCAGTCCACCGGGACTACCCTACGAGCAGTACTTC.

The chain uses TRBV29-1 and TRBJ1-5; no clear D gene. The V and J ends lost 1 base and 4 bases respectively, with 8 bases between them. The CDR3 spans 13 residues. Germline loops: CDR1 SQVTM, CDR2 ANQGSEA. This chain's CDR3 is CSVEAGKNQPQHF. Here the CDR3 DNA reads TGCAGCGTTGAAGCTGGCAAAAATCAGCCCCAGCATTTT. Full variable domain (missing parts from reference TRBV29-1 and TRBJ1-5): SAVISQKPSRDICQRGTSLTIQCQVDSQVTMMFWYRQQPGQSLTLIATANQGSEATYESGFVIDKFPISRPNLTFSTLTVSNMSPEDSSIYLCSVEAGKNQPQHFGDGTRLSIL.

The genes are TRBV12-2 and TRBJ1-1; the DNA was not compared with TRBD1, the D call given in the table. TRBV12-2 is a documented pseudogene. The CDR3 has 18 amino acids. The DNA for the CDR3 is TGTGCAAGTCGCTTAGTGTTTTTTTGGGCTTTGCAGGGCCCATCTGCTTTCTTT. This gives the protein CASRLVFFWALQGPSAFF.

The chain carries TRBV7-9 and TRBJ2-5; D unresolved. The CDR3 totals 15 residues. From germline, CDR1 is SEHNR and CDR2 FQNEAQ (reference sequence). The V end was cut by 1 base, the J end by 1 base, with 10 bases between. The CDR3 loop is CASSLVQIVQETQYF. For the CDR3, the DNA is TGTGCCAGCAGCTTAGTACAGATCGTCCAAGAGACCCAGTACTTC. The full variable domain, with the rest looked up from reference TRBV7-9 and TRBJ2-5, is DTGVSQNPRHKITKRGQNVTFRCDPISEHNRLYWYRQTLGQGPEFLTYFQNEAQLEKSRLLSDRFSAERPKGSFSTLEIQRTEQGDSAMYLCASSLVQIVQETQYFGPGTRLLVL.

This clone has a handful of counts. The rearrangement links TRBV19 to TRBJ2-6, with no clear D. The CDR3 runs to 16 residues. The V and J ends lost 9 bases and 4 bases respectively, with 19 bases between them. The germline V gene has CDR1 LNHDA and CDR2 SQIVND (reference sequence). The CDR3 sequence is CASHTYSGSGANVLTF. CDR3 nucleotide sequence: TGTGCCAGCCATACCTACTCAGGTAGCGGGGCCAACGTCCTGACTTTC.

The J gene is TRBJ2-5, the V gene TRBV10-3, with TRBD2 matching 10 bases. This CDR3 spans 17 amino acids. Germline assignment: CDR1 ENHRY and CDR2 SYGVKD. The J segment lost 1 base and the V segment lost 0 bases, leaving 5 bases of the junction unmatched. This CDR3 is CAISESKTSGSQETQYF. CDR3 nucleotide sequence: TGTGCCATCAGTGAGTCTAAGACTAGCGGGTCCCAAGAGACCCAGTACTTC.